This T cell receptor beta chain emerged from a study of blood T cell repertoires in COVID-19. Seattle's enrolled individuals joined amid active infection and were then monitored longitudinally. Germline V CDR1 and CDR2: SGDLS, YYNGEE. V was pared by 3 bases and J by 3 bases, with 6 bases of the junction left unmatched. CDR3 size: 16 residues. This clone was observed a single time. Sequenced by immunoSEQ multiplex PCR; TCRdb stores in-frame clones only, minus some. The repertoire has under 300,000 clones, nearly 90% of them found once; the top ten carry around 2.3%. The sample consisted of peripheral blood. The sequence was obtained from a woman between 55 and 75 years old with COVID-19, enrolled during active disease. The V call is TRBV9, the J call TRBJ2-3; 11 nucleotides match TRBD2. The chain's CDR3 is CASSDSGGASTDTQYF. CDR3 nucleotides: TGTGCCAGCAGCGATAGCGGGGGGGCATCGACAGATACGCAGTATTTT.